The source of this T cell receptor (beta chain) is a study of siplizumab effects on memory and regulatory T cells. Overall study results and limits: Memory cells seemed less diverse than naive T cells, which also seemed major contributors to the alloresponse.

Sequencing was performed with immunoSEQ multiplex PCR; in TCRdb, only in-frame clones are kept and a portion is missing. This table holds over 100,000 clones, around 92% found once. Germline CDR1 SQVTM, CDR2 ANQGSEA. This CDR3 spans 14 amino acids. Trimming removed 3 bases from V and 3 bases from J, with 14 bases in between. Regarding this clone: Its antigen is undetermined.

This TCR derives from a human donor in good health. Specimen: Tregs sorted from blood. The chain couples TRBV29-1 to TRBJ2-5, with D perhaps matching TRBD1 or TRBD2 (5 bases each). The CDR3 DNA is TGCAGCGTTGAGACGGGGCGCGGTAAAGAGACCCAGTACTTC. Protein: CSVETGRGKETQYF.